Listed here is a single T cell receptor (beta chain). All patients were mismatch repair deficient, assessed by either PCR or immunohistochemistry. These data belong to a study of PD-1 blockade in mismatch repair-deficient tumors. This CDR3 is 15 amino acids long. Germline trimming cut 1 base from V and 10 bases from J; bases unmatched to any gene: 7. The method was immunoSEQ multiplex PCR; TCRdb's version includes in-frame clones alone and lacks a portion of them. In the table there are tens of thousands of clones, approximately 84% of which are singletons. This material consisted of peripheral blood, taken 20 weeks after starting pembrolizumab. The clonotype was recovered from an adult with mismatch repair-deficient cancer. This chain uses TRBV5-3 with TRBJ2-1; TRBD2 matches 11 bases. TRBV5-3 is noted as an ORF with a role that remains uncertain. CDR3 DNA: TGTGCCAGAAGCTTGCTAGCGGGAGGACTAGGCGAGCAGTTCTTC. Protein product: CARSLLAGGLGEQFF.